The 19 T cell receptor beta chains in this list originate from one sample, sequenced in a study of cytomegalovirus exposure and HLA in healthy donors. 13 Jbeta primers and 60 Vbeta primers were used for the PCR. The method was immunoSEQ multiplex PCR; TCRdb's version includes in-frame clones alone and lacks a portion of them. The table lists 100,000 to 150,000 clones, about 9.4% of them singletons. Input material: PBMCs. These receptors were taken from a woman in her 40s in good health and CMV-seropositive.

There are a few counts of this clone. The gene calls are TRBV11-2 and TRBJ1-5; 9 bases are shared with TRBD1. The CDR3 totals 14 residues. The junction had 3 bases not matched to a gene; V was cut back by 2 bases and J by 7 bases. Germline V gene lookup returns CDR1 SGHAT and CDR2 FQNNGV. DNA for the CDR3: TGTGCCAGCAGCTTAACAGGGGGCGAACAGCCCCAGCATTTT. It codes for CASSLTGGEQPQHF.

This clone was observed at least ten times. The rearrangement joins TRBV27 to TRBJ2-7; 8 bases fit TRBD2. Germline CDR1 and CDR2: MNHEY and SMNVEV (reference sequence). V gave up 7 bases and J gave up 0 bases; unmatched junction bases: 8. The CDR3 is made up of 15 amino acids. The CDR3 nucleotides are TGTGCCAGCACCAAAAAGCGGGGGAGCTCCTACGAGCAGTACTTC. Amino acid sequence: CASTKKRGSSYEQYF.

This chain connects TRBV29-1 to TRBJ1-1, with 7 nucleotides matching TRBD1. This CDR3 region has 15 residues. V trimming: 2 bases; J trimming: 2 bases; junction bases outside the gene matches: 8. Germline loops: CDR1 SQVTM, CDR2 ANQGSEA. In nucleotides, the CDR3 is TGCAGCGTTGAACTCCAGGGGGAAAGAAACACTGAAGCTTTCTTT. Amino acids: CSVELQGERNTEAFF.

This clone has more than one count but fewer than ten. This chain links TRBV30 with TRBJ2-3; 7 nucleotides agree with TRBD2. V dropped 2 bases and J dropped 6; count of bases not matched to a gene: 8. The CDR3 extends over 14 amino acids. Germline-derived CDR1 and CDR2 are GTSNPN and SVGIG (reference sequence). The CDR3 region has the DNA TGTGCCTGGAGTACCAGCGGGGCTAGGGATACGCAGTATTTT. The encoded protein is CAWSTSGARDTQYF.

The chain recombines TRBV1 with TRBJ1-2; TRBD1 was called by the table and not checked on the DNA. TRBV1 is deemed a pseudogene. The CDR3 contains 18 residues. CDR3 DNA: TGCACCAGCAGCCAAGTTGCACAGGCAGGTATCGCTAACTATGGCTACACCTTC. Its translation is CTSSQVAQAGIANYGYTF.

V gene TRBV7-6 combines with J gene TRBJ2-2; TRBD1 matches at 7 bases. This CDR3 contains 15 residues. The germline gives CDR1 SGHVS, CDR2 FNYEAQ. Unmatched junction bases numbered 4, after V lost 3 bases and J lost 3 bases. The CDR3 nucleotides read TGTGCCAGCAGCTTGACAGGGTGGGACACCGGGGAGCTGTTTTTT. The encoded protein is CASSLTGWDTGELFF.

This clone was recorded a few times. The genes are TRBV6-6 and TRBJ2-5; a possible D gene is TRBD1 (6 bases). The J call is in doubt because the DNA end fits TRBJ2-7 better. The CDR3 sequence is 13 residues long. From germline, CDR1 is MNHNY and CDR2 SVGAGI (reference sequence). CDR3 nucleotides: TGTGCCAGCAGCGACAGGCCAGACTACGAGCAGTACTTC. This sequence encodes CASSDRPDYEQYF.

Here the CDR3 DNA reads TGTGCCAGCAGCTTAGGACGGGGGAGCAATCAGCCCCAGCATTTT. Translation: CASSLGRGSNQPQHF. The gene calls are TRBV11-2 and TRBJ1-5; TRBD1 might be the D (5 bases). The length of the CDR3 is 15 residues. V gave up 1 base and J gave up 1 base, with 8 bases separating them. CDR1 is SGHAT and CDR2 is FQNNGV in the germline V gene.

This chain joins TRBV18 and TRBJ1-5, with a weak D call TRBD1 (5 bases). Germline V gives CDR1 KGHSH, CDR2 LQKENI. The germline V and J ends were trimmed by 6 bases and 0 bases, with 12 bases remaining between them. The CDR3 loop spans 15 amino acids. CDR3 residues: CASSLDRNSNQPQHF. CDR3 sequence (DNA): TGTGCCAGCTCCCTCGACAGAAATAGCAATCAGCCCCAGCATTTT.

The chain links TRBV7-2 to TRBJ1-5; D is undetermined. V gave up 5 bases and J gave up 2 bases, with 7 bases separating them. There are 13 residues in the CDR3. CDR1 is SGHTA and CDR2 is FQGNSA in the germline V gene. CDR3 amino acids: CASSPRGNQPQHF. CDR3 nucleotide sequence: TGTGCCAGCAGCCCTCGCGGCAATCAGCCCCAGCATTTT. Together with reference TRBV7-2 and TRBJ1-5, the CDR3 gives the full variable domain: GAGVSQSPSNKVTEKGKDVELRCDPISGHTALYWYRQSLGQGLEFLIYFQGNSAPDKSGLPSDRFSAERTGGSVSTLTIQRTQQEDSAVYLCASSPRGNQPQHFGDGTRLSIL.

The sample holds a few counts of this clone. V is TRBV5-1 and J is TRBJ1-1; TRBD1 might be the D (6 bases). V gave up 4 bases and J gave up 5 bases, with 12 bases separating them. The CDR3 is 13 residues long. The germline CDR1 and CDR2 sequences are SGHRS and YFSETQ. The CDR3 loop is CASSQGFLTEAFF. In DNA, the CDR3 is TGCGCCAGCAGCCAGGGGTTTTTGACTGAAGCTTTCTTT.

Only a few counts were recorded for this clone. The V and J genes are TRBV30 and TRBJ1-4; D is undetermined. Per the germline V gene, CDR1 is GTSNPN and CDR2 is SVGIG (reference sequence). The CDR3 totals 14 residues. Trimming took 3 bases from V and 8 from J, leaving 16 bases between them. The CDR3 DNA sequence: TGTGCCTGGAGGAAAGAGACGCGGTGGGAAAAACTGTTTTTT. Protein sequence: CAWRKETRWEKLFF.

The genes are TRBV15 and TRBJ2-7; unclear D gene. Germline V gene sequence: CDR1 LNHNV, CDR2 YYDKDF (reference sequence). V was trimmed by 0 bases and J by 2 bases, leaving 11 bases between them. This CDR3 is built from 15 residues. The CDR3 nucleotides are TGTGCCACCAGCAGAGATGCCGACAAGACCTACGAGCAGTACTTC. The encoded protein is CATSRDADKTYEQYF.

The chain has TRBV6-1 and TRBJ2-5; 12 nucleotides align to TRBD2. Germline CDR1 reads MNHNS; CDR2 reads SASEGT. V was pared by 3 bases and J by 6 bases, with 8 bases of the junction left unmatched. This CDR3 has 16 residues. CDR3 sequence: CASSETSGGGVKTQYF. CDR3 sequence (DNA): TGTGCCAGCAGTGAGACTAGCGGGGGCGGGGTAAAGACCCAGTACTTC.

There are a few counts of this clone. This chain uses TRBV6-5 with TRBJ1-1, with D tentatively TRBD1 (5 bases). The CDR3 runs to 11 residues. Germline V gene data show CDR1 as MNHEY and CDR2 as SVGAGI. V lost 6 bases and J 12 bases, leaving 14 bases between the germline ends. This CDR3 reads CASRQESATFF. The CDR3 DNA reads TGTGCCAGCAGACAGGAGTCTGCGACTTTCTTT.

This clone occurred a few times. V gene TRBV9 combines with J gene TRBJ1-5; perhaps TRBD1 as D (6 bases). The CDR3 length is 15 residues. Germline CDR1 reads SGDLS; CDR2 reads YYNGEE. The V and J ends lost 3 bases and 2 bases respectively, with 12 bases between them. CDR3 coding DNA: TGTGCCAGCAGCGCCCGAGGGGGACGCAATCAGCCCCAGCATTTT. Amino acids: CASSARGGRNQPQHF.

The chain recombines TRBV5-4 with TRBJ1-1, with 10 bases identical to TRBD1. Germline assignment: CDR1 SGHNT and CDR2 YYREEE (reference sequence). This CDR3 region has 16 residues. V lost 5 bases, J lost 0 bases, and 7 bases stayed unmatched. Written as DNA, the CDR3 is TGTGCCAGCAGTCTGCAGGGACAGGGGATGAACACTGAAGCTTTCTTT. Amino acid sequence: CASSLQGQGMNTEAFF.

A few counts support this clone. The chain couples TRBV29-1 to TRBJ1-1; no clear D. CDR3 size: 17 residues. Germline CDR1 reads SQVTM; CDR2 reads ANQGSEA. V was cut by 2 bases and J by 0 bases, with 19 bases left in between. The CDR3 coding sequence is TGCAGCGTTGAAACCCCCTCGAGGAAGAACATGAACACTGAAGCTTTCTTT. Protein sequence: CSVETPSRKNMNTEAFF. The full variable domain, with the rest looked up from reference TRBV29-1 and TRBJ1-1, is SAVISQKPSRDICQRGTSLTIQCQVDSQVTMMFWYRQQPGQSLTLIATANQGSEATYESGFVIDKFPISRPNLTFSTLTVSNMSPEDSSIYLCSVETPSRKNMNTEAFFGQGTRLTVV.

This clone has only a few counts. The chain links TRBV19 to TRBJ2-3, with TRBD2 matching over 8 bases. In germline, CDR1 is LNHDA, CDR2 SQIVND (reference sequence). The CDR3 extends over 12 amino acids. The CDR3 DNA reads TGTGGTAGCGGGCCGGGGGGGGATACGCAGTATTTT. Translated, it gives CGSGPGGDTQYF.